This T cell receptor beta chain is drawn from a study of OX40 agonist ivuxolimab in advanced cancers. At the level of the study: The dose-escalation cohort was around 83% male, with a mean age of around 60 years, ranging about 20 to 85.

As concerns this clone: Its antigen is unknown.

The table came from immunoSEQ multiplex PCR; TCRdb's copy has only in-frame clones and leaves some out. The data contain around 20,000 clones, around 76% of them singletons. General study points: At 0.1 to 3.0 mg/kg and by week 6, clonal expansion occurred in CD4+ and CD8+ blood T cells.

Germline V gives CDR1 LNHNV, CDR2 YYDKDF (reference sequence). V shed 1 base and J shed 3 bases, with 10 bases lying between them. The CDR3 sequence is 14 residues long. This receptor was identified in an adult with an advanced solid tumor such as melanoma, head and neck, liver or kidney cancer. The sequences come from CD4+ or CD8+ T cells sorted from blood, collected in a trial of the OX40 agonist ivuxolimab. V gene TRBV15 combines with J gene TRBJ2-7, with D hard to call. CDR3 coding DNA: TGTGCCACCAGCAGAGGGGTCGGAGTCTACGAGCAGTACTTC. Its translation is CATSRGVGVYEQYF.